Each of the 25 T cell receptor beta chains below was sequenced from the same sample in a study of radiotherapy plus CTLA-4 blockade in lung cancer. Here immunoSEQ multiplex PCR was the method, and the copy in TCRdb shows in-frame clones only, minus some. In the table there are tens of thousands of clones, about nine tenths of which are singletons. The input for sequencing was peripheral blood, taken from a patient treated with radiotherapy plus ipilimumab. The receptors here all came from a human donor with non-small cell lung cancer that progressed on radiotherapy plus ipilimumab.

V gene TRBV13 combines with J gene TRBJ1-2, with unresolved D. Germline loops: CDR1 PRHDT, CDR2 FYEKMQ (reference sequence). Trimming stripped 1 base from V and 8 bases from J, with 23 bases between. This CDR3 has 17 amino acids. DNA for the CDR3: TGTGCCAGCAGCTTAGCTGCGGGAAGGAGAACCGGAGGGGGCTACACCTTC. This gives the protein CASSLAAGRRTGGGYTF.

The chain combines TRBV15 with TRBJ2-7; 7 bases are a match to TRBD1. The CDR3 consists of 15 residues. Per the germline V gene, CDR1 is LNHNV and CDR2 is YYDKDF (reference sequence). The junction had 6 bases not matched to a gene; V was cut back by 0 bases and J by 4 bases. The CDR3 bases are TGTGCCACCAGCAGAGATGGGGACAGATCGTACGAGCAGTACGTC. This encodes CATSRDGDRSYEQYV.

The rearrangement uses TRBV6-1 and TRBJ2-7; 8 bases agree with TRBD2. Germline V gene lookup returns CDR1 MNHNS and CDR2 SASEGT. Trimming cost V 8 bases and J 4 bases; bases outside gene matches: 13. The CDR3 length is 15 residues. CDR3 sequence: CASETPAGGKYEQYV. As DNA, the CDR3 is TGTGCCAGCGAAACTCCGGCGGGAGGAAAGTACGAGCAGTACGTC.

The genes are TRBV2 and TRBJ2-7; TRBD1 aligns across 9 bases. CDR3 length: 14 residues. The germline CDR1 and CDR2 sequences are SNHLY and FYNNEI. Losses at the gene ends were 6 bases for V and 1 base for J; bases not matched to a gene: 4. In nucleotides, the CDR3 is TGTGCCAGCAGCTTGGGACAGGGTTCCTACGAGCAGTACTTC. It yields the protein CASSLGQGSYEQYF.

The chain combines TRBV6-1 with TRBJ1-5; D unresolved. Trimming took 4 bases from V and 4 from J, leaving 8 bases between them. The CDR3 runs 13 residues. CDR1 MNHNS and CDR2 SASEGT come from the germline V gene. The CDR3 bases are TGTGCCAGCAGTGTGAACAGTAATCAGCCCCAGCATTTT. It yields the protein CASSVNSNQPQHF.

The chain joins TRBV7-9 to TRBJ2-5, with TRBD2 matching 9 bases. Germline V gene lookup returns CDR1 SEHNR and CDR2 FQNEAQ (reference sequence). This CDR3 is 13 amino acids long. The V gene end was trimmed by 6 bases and the J gene end by 5 bases; junction bases not matched to a gene: 4. In DNA form, the CDR3 reads TGTGCCAGCAGAATAGCGGGAGTGGAGACCCAGTACTTC. Amino acids: CASRIAGVETQYF.

The chain combines TRBV5-4 with TRBJ2-1; no clear D. CDR3 length equals 12 residues. Trimming stripped 0 bases from V and 7 bases from J, with 5 bases between. The germline V gene has CDR1 SGHNT and CDR2 YYREEE (reference sequence). This CDR3 reads CASSLALNEQFF. Written as DNA, the CDR3 is TGTGCCAGCAGCTTGGCCCTGAATGAGCAGTTCTTC. Combining the CDR3 with reference TRBV5-4 and TRBJ2-1 gives the whole variable domain ETGVTQSPTHLIKTRGQQVTLRCSSQSGHNTVSWYQQALGQGPQFIFQYYREEENGRGNFPPRFSGLQFPNYSSELNVNALELDDSALYLCASSLALNEQFFGPGTRLTVL.

A few counts support this clone. The chain combines TRBV6-5 with TRBJ1-4; weak D call: TRBD1 (6 bases). Germline CDR1 MNHEY, CDR2 SVGAGI. The CDR3 contains 14 residues. V was shortened by 4 bases and J by 8 bases, with 14 bases between the two germline ends. The CDR3 region has the DNA TGTGCCAGCAGTTTACAGGGCACGGGCGAAAAACTGTTTTTT. Protein sequence: CASSLQGTGEKLFF.

The rearrangement joins TRBV5-1 to TRBJ1-1, with 8 positions matching TRBD1. Germline loops: CDR1 SGHRS, CDR2 YFSETQ. This CDR3 has 17 amino acids. The J segment lost 0 bases and the V segment lost 3 bases, leaving 10 bases of the junction unmatched. This chain's CDR3 is CASSSPAGGKMNTEAFF. The CDR3 DNA sequence: TGCGCCAGCAGCTCACCGGCAGGGGGCAAAATGAACACTGAAGCTTTCTTT.

This sequence joins TRBV27 and TRBJ2-7, with D possibly called TRBD1 or TRBD2 (6 bases each). The CDR3 runs 13 residues. Germline assignment: CDR1 MNHEY and CDR2 SMNVEV (reference sequence). This CDR3 reads CVSSLAKGGEQYV. The CDR3 nucleotides are TGTGTCAGCAGTTTAGCGAAAGGGGGGGAGCAGTACGTC.

This clone has just a few counts. The chain uses TRBV27 and TRBJ1-1; 7 bases are shared with TRBD1. V was clipped by 3 bases and J by 4 bases; unmatched bases: 2. This CDR3 comprises 13 residues. Germline V gene data show CDR1 as MNHEY and CDR2 as SMNVEV (reference sequence). In DNA, the CDR3 is TGTGCCAGCAGTTTGACAGGGTCCACTGAAGCTTTCTTT. Its translation is CASSLTGSTEAFF.

The chain employs TRBV19 and TRBJ1-5, with 7 bases aligning to TRBD1. The length of the CDR3 is 13 residues. V lost 7 bases, J lost 3 bases, and 3 bases stayed unmatched. Per germline, CDR1 LNHDA and CDR2 SQIVND (reference sequence). The CDR3 reads CASIGQVNQPQHF. In nucleotides, the CDR3 is TGTGCCAGTATTGGACAGGTCAATCAGCCCCAGCATTTT.

The V gene is TRBV2, the J gene TRBJ1-1; no reliable D call. The CDR3 covers 11 residues. V lost 6 bases and J 1 base, leaving 3 bases between the germline ends. Germline lookup yields CDR1 SNHLY and CDR2 FYNNEI. The CDR3 sequence: CASRENTEAFF. DNA for the CDR3: TGTGCCAGCAGAGAGAACACTGAAGCTTTCTTT.

The table lists this clone with a few counts. The rearrangement joins TRBV2 to TRBJ2-7; 8 bases map to TRBD1. J was trimmed by 5 bases and V by 6 bases; bases with no gene match: 12. This CDR3 spans 15 amino acids. Germline V lookup: CDR1 SNHLY, CDR2 FYNNEI. The CDR3 DNA is TGTGCCAGCAGCTCCGACAGGGGCGCCGTCCACGAGCAGTACGTC. Its protein product is CASSSDRGAVHEQYV.

V is TRBV4-1 and J is TRBJ1-1; 10 positions match TRBD1. The CDR3 contains 15 residues. V trimming: 4 bases; J trimming: 12 bases; junction bases outside the gene matches: 14. Germline V gives CDR1 MGHRA, CDR2 YSYEKL. The CDR3 region is CASSPDIGTGDLSFF. The CDR3 nucleotides are TGCGCCAGCAGCCCCGACATTGGGACAGGGGATCTTTCTTTCTTT.

This clone appeared once. The chain carries TRBV11-1 and TRBJ2-7, with 9 positions matching TRBD2. The V segment lost 2 bases and the J segment 0 bases; nucleotides outside the gene matches: 2. The CDR3 is made up of 15 amino acids. Germline V gene lookup returns CDR1 SGHAT and CDR2 FQDESV (reference sequence). The CDR3 nucleotides are TGTGCCAGCAGCTTAAGTAGCGGGGGCTCCTACGAGCAGTACGTC. Translated: CASSLSSGGSYEQYV.

This clone was detected only once. The rearrangement uses TRBV14 and TRBJ1-2; D not certain. This CDR3 is built from 15 residues. Trimming cost V 3 bases and J 0 bases, with 11 bases left between them. CDR1 and CDR2 from the germline V gene are SGHDN and FVKESK. CDR3 sequence reads: CASSQYRSANYGYTF. The CDR3 bases are TGTGCCAGCAGCCAGTACAGATCCGCTAACTATGGCTACACCTTC.

This chain links TRBV18 with TRBJ2-1; 8 bases fit TRBD2. The germline gives CDR1 KGHSH, CDR2 LQKENI. The CDR3 is 15 residues long. V was clipped by 1 base and J by 5 bases; unmatched bases: 4. CDR3 in amino acids: CASSPRAGENNEQFF. The CDR3, as DNA: TGTGCCAGCTCACCACGAGCGGGAGAGAACAATGAGCAGTTCTTC.

The chain combines TRBV27 with TRBJ2-2, with D tentatively TRBD2 (5 bases). Germline values: CDR1 MNHEY, CDR2 SMNVEV (reference sequence). This CDR3 has 15 amino acids. V lost 2 bases and J lost 0, with 7 bases in between. CDR3 amino acids: CASSLELANTGELFF. The CDR3 region has the DNA TGTGCCAGCAGTTTAGAACTAGCGAACACCGGGGAGCTGTTTTTT.

The chain uses TRBV27 and TRBJ2-2, with 8 bases fitting TRBD1. In germline, CDR1 is MNHEY, CDR2 SMNVEV (reference sequence). This CDR3 is 17 amino acids long. V shed 5 bases, J shed 0 bases, and the junction held 8 bases outside the gene matches. DNA for the CDR3: TGTGCCAGCAGTACCGGGACAGGACGTACGAACACCGGGGAGCTGTTTTTT. Protein: CASSTGTGRTNTGELFF.

The genes are TRBV27 and TRBJ2-2; no clear D. V was trimmed by 6 bases and J by 13 bases, leaving 27 bases between them. The germline CDR1 and CDR2 sequences are MNHEY and SMNVEV (reference sequence). This CDR3 contains 16 residues. For the CDR3, the DNA is TGTGCCAGCAGGATCACTCCGGGCGATAGAAATGGTGGGCTGTTTTTT. It codes for CASRITPGDRNGGLFF.

This clone has just a few counts. This chain connects TRBV5-1 to TRBJ2-1, with 8 positions matching TRBD2. This CDR3 is 15 amino acids long. The ends lost 4 bases at V and 0 bases at J; junction bases unmatched: 3. The V gene's germline CDR1 is SGHRS and CDR2 YFSETQ. This CDR3 reads CASSISGSSYNEQFF. DNA of the CDR3: TGCGCCAGCAGCATCAGCGGGAGCTCCTACAATGAGCAGTTCTTC. Full variable domain (remainder filled in from reference TRBV5-1 and TRBJ2-1): KAGVTQTPRYLIKTRGQQVTLSCSPISGHRSVSWYQQTPGQGLQFLFEYFSETQRNKGNFPGRFSGRQFSNSRSEMNVSTLELGDSALYLCASSISGSSYNEQFFGPGTRLTVL.

The chain joins TRBV10-1 to TRBJ2-1; 9 bases agree with TRBD2. Germline-derived CDR1 and CDR2 are WNHNN and SYGVQD (reference sequence). The CDR3 is 15 residues long. The V gene end was trimmed by 3 bases and the J gene end by 5 bases; junction bases not matched to a gene: 5. The CDR3 DNA reads as TGCGCCAGCAGTGAAGGAGCGGGAGGTCACAATGAGCAGTTCTTC. This codes for CASSEGAGGHNEQFF.

This chain connects TRBV4-1 to TRBJ2-1; no definite D call. CDR1 is MGHRA and CDR2 is YSYEKL in the germline V gene. V was trimmed by 4 bases and J by 4 bases, leaving 17 bases between them. The CDR3 has 16 residues. The CDR3 region is CASSRLSERVYNEQFF. The DNA for the CDR3 is TGCGCCAGCAGCCGGCTGTCGGAAAGGGTATACAATGAGCAGTTCTTC.

The CDR3 coding sequence is TGTGCCAGCAGCTTAGCAGCCGGGACAGGGATGTCCAAAAACATTCAGTACTTC. This sequence encodes CASSLAAGTGMSKNIQYF. V gene TRBV7-9 combines with J gene TRBJ2-4; TRBD1 aligns across 9 bases. Unmatched junction bases numbered 8, after V lost 0 bases and J lost 2 bases. The length of the CDR3 is 18 residues. Germline CDR1 is SEHNR and CDR2 is FQNEAQ (reference sequence).